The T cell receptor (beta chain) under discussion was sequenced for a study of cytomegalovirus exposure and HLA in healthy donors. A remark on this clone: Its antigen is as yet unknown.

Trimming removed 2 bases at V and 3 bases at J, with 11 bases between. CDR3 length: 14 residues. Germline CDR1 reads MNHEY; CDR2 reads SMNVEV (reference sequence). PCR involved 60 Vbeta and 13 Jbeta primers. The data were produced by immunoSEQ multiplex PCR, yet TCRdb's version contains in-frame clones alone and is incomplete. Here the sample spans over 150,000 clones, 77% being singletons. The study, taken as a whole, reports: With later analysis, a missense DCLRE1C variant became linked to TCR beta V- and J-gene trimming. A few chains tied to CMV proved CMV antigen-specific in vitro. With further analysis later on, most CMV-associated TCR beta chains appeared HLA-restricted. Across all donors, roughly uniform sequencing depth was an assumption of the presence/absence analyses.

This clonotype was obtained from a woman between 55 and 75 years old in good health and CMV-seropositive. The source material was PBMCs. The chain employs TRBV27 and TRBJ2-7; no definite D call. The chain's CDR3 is CASSLVPLRYEQYF. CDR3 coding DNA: TGTGCCAGCAGTTTAGTTCCCTTGCGCTACGAGCAGTACTTC.